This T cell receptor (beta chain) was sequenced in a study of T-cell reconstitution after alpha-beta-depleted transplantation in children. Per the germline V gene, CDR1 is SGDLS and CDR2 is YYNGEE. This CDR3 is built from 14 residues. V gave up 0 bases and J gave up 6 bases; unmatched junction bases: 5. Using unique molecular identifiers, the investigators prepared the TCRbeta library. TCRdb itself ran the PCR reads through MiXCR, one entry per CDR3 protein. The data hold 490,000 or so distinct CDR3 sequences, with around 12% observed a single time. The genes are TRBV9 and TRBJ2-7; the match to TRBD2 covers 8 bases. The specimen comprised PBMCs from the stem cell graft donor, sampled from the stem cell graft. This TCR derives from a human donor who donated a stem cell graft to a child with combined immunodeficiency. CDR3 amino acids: CASSVDGTRREQYF. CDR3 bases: TGTGCCAGCAGCGTAGATGGGACTAGGCGCGAGCAGTACTTC.